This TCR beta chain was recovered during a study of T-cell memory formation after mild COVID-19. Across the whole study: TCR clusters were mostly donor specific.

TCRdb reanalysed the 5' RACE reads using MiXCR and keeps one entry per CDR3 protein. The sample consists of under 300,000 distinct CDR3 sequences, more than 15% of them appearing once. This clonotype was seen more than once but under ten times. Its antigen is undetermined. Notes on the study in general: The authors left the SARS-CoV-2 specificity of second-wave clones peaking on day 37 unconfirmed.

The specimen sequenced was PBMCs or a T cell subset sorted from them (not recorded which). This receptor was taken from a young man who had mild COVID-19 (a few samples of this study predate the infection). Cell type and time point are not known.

As DNA, the CDR3 is TGCAGTGCTAGTGCTCAGCGGAACACTGAAGCTTTCTTT. Translating it yields CSASAQRNTEAFF. The chain has TRBV20-1 and TRBJ1-1; D is unclear. The V end lost 3 bases, the J end lost 1 base, and 9 bases lay between the germline ends. Germline lookup yields CDR1 DFQATT and CDR2 SNEGSKA (reference sequence). The CDR3 length is 13 residues.